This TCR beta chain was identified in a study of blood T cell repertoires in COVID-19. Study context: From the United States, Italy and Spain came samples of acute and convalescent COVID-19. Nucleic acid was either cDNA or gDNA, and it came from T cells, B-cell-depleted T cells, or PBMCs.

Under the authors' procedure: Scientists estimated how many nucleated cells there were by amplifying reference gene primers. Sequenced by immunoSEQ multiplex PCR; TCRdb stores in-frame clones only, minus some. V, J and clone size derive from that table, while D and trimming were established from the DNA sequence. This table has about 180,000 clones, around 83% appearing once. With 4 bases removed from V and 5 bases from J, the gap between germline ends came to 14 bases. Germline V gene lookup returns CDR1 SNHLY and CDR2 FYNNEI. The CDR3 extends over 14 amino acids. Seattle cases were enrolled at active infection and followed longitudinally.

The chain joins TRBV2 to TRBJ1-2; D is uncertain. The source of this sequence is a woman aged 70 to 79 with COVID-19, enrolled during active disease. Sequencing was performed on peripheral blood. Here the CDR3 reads CASSGNRGGYGYTF. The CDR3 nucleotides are TGTGCCAGCAGTGGGAACCGGGGTGGATATGGCTACACCTTC.